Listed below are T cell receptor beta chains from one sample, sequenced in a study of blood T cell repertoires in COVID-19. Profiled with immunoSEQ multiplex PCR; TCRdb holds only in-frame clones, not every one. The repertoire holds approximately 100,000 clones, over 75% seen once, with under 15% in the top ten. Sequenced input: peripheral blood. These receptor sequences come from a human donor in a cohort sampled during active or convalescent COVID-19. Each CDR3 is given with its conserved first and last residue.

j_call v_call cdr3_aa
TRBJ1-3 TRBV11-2 CASSLSRTGRLDFGNTIYF
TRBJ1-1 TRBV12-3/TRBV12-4 CASSLVARSAFF
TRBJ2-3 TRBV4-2 CASSQDGGNSGSTDTQYF
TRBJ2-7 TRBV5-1 CASSPTSGGPYEQYF
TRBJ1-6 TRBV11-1 CASSLDQNNSPLHF
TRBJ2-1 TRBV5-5 CASSAETSGGVSEQFF
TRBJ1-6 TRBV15 CATSRDRQPYNSPLHF
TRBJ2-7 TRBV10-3 CATSGTDHFYEQYF
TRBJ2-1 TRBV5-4 CASSLASGIGYNEQFF
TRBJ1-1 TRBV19 CASSRRENTEAFF
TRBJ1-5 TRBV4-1 CASSQEQAGGRQPQHF
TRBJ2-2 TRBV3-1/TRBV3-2 CASSPLRFPSNTGELFF
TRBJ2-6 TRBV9 CASSVPGQGGSGANVLTF
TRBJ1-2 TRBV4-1 CASSQEPGDDGYTF
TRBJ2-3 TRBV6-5 CASSVNEGTQYF
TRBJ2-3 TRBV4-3 CASSQDYRDTQYF
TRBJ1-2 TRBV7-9 CASSSTGIYGYTF
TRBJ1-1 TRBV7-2 CASSLEAEGTEAFF
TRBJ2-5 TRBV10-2 CASSERGISQETQYF
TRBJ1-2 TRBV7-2 CASSPRTGWKEGYTF
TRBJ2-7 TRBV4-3 CASSQGTGLDEQYF
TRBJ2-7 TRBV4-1 CASSQVDRDYEQYF
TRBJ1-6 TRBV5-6 CASSFTENSPLHF
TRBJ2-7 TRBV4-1 CASKRDRGTYEQYF
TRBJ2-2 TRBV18 CASSPQPGQGQGELFF
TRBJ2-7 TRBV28 CASTTWISGGAQEQYF
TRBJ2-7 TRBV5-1 CASSLDPRAYEQYF
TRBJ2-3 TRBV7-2 CASSPGGLDTQYF